The 27 T cell receptor beta chains below all came from one sample that was sequenced in a study of blood T cell repertoires in COVID-19. Sequencing was performed with immunoSEQ multiplex PCR; in TCRdb, only in-frame clones are kept and a portion is missing. The data contain 130,000 to 150,000 clones, 85% to 90% of them singletons. Sample: peripheral blood. The receptor source for this set is a young man with COVID-19, enrolled during active disease.

V is TRBV6-4 and J is TRBJ2-2, with 11 bases matching TRBD2. Germline loops: CDR1 MRHNA, CDR2 SNTAGT. Trimming cost V 2 bases and J 9 bases; bases outside gene matches: 2. The CDR3 totals 14 residues. The CDR3 DNA is TGTGCCAGCAGTGACACTAGCGGGAGTAGGGAGCTGTTTTTT. Translation: CASSDTSGSRELFF.

The chain combines TRBV30 with TRBJ1-3; D uncertain. V lost 2 bases to trimming and J lost 0 bases, with 8 bases between them. The CDR3 contains 14 residues. Germline V gene data show CDR1 as GTSNPN and CDR2 as SVGIG (reference sequence). The chain's CDR3 is CAWSYSSSGNTIYF. The DNA for the CDR3 is TGTGCCTGGAGTTACTCAAGCTCTGGAAACACCATATATTTT.

This clone was seen only a few times. CDR3: CASKRGASGNTGELFF. Here the CDR3 DNA reads TGTGCCAGCAAAAGGGGGGCTAGCGGGAACACCGGGGAGCTGTTTTTT. The chain couples TRBV9 to TRBJ2-2, with D maybe TRBD2 (7 bases). CDR1 SGDLS and CDR2 YYNGEE come from the germline V gene. V lost 6 bases and J lost 1, with 16 bases in between. The length of the CDR3 is 16 residues.

The chain is built from TRBV2 and TRBJ2-2; perhaps TRBD2 as D (5 bases). This CDR3 is 12 amino acids long. Germline CDR1 is SNHLY and CDR2 is FYNNEI. Trimming took 5 bases from V and 8 from J, leaving 9 bases between them. The CDR3 DNA sequence: TGTGCCAGCAGTTGGAGGAGGGGGGAGCTGTTTTTT. This encodes CASSWRRGELFF.

This clone has just one count. This chain uses TRBV28 with TRBJ2-7; 13 positions match TRBD2. Per germline, CDR1 MDHEN and CDR2 SYDVKM. V was pared by 7 bases and J by 7 bases, with 13 bases of the junction left unmatched. The CDR3 covers 16 residues. CDR3 sequence (DNA): TGTGCCAGCATCCCAGTCCAACTAGCGGGAGGGGAAGAGCAGTACTTC. Residues: CASIPVQLAGGEEQYF.

CDR3 sequence (DNA): TGTGCCAGCAGCTTAGGTCAGGCCTATTATAATTCACCCCTCCACTTT. Translating it yields CASSLGQAYYNSPLHF. The chain recombines TRBV7-2 with TRBJ1-6; D is uncertain. V lost 1 base and J 4 bases, leaving 11 bases between the germline ends. This CDR3 has 16 residues. Germline lookup yields CDR1 SGHTA and CDR2 FQGNSA.

This clone was seen only a few times. The chain links TRBV24-1 to TRBJ2-3; TRBD2 matches at 7 bases. The CDR3 has 14 residues. The germline CDR1 and CDR2 sequences are KGHDR and SFDVKD. The V segment lost 5 bases and the J segment 5 bases; nucleotides outside the gene matches: 6. DNA for the CDR3: TGTGCCACCAGTGGCGGGGCGGGAGTAGATACGCAGTATTTT. Amino acid sequence: CATSGGAGVDTQYF.

The V gene is TRBV27, the J gene TRBJ2-5, with 8 bases matching TRBD1. This CDR3 region has 14 residues. Germline V gene data show CDR1 as MNHEY and CDR2 as SMNVEV (reference sequence). With V trimmed by 5 bases and J by 5 bases, 7 bases remained unmatched. DNA of the CDR3: TGTGCCAGCAGTCTCCTCGGACAGGGTGAGACCCAGTACTTC. This encodes CASSLLGQGETQYF.

The rearrangement uses TRBV7-8 and TRBJ2-7, with 11 bases matching TRBD2. Germline V lookup: CDR1 SGHVS, CDR2 FQNEAQ. This CDR3 has 16 amino acids. The trim removed 5 bases at V and 2 bases at J, leaving 8 bases unmatched. In nucleotides, the CDR3 is TGTGCCAGCAGCCCCTCCGGGACTAGCGGTACCTACGAGCAGTACTTC. As protein: CASSPSGTSGTYEQYF.

The J gene is TRBJ2-3, the V gene TRBV6-6, with a possible D match to TRBD2 (6 bases). Germline CDR1 and CDR2: MNHNY and SVGAGI (reference sequence). V was pared by 2 bases and J by 4 bases, with 10 bases between. The CDR3 runs to 14 residues. The CDR3 loop reads CASSYRLGPDTQYF. DNA of the CDR3: TGTGCCAGCAGTTACCGACTAGGGCCAGATACGCAGTATTTT.

This clone appeared once. The rearrangement uses TRBV28 and TRBJ1-2; no clear D. The CDR3 is 11 residues long. Trimming removed 4 bases from V and 4 bases from J, with 4 bases in between. CDR1 is MDHEN, CDR2 SYDVKM, per germline. CDR3 in amino acids: CASSYSYGYTF. The CDR3 coding sequence is TGTGCCAGCAGTTATAGCTATGGCTACACCTTC.

The gene calls are TRBV5-1 and TRBJ2-1; D possibly corresponds to TRBD1 (7 bases). Trimming cost V 4 bases and J 4 bases, with 15 bases left between them. The germline V gene has CDR1 SGHRS and CDR2 YFSETQ. This CDR3 contains 15 residues. CDR3 sequence: CASSTRGDIYNEQFF. CDR3 bases: TGCGCCAGCAGCACCAGGGGGGACATTTACAATGAGCAGTTCTTC.

This chain links TRBV4-3 with TRBJ1-3; D ambiguous. V dropped 0 bases and J dropped 4 bases, with 19 bases sitting between them. The CDR3 contains 18 residues. The germline V gene encodes CDR1 LGHNA and CDR2 YSLEER. In nucleotides, the CDR3 is TGCGCCAGCAGCCAAGATGTGGCAGGAGGGATAAGCGGAAACACCATATATTTT. Its protein product is CASSQDVAGGISGNTIYF.

J is TRBJ2-7 and V is TRBV6-5, with 9 bases aligning to TRBD2. This CDR3 is 14 amino acids long. The V and J ends lost 6 bases and 6 bases, in that order; junction bases with no gene match: 9. Germline CDR1 and CDR2: MNHEY and SVGAGI. The CDR3 protein is CASSLAGSVGEQYF. In DNA form, the CDR3 reads TGTGCCAGCAGCCTAGCGGGATCTGTTGGCGAGCAGTACTTC.

The chain carries TRBV29-1 and TRBJ2-1; 11 bases match TRBD1. J was trimmed by 5 bases and V by 5 bases; bases with no gene match: 5. CDR1 SQVTM and CDR2 ANQGSEA come from the germline V gene. This CDR3 is 14 amino acids long. The chain's CDR3 is CSVYGQGAHNEQFF. CDR3 in DNA: TGCAGCGTTTACGGACAGGGGGCTCACAATGAGCAGTTCTTC.

V is TRBV7-9 and J is TRBJ2-1, with D maybe TRBD1 (6 bases). V lost 3 bases to trimming and J lost 6 bases, with 24 bases between them. The germline V gene encodes CDR1 SEHNR and CDR2 FQNEAQ (reference sequence). This CDR3 is built from 18 residues. The CDR3 is CASSFRGGSLPLLNEQFF. In DNA, the CDR3 is TGTGCCAGCAGCTTCAGAGGGGGATCCCTACCACTACTCAATGAGCAGTTCTTC.

The chain links TRBV5-6 to TRBJ1-5; maybe TRBD1 (5 bases). CDR3 size: 15 residues. V was shortened by 1 base and J by 6 bases, with 14 bases between the two germline ends. Germline assignment: CDR1 SGHDT and CDR2 YYEEEE. The CDR3 loop reads CASSLSKQVGQPQHF. CDR3 DNA sequence: TGTGCCAGCAGCTTGTCGAAACAGGTGGGTCAGCCCCAGCATTTT.

This chain links TRBV7-2 with TRBJ1-3, with 7 bases that match TRBD1. Germline V CDR1 and CDR2: SGHTA, FQGNSA. This CDR3 has 16 residues. Trimming took 0 bases from V and 0 from J; bases not matched to a gene: 2. Here the CDR3 reads CASSLAGQSSGNTIYF. The CDR3 nucleotides read TGTGCCAGCAGCTTAGCGGGACAGTCCTCTGGAAACACCATATATTTT.

The rearrangement uses TRBV4-2 and TRBJ1-1; 9 bases align to TRBD1. CDR1 LGHNA and CDR2 YNFKEQ come from the germline V gene. Germline trimming cut 1 base from V and 4 bases from J; bases unmatched to any gene: 4. The CDR3 consists of 15 residues. CDR3 region: CASSQVLDRGTEAFF. In DNA form, the CDR3 reads TGTGCCAGCAGCCAAGTCTTGGACAGGGGCACTGAAGCTTTCTTT.

The chain employs TRBV27 and TRBJ2-7; D gene unclear. This CDR3 spans 14 amino acids. Trimming shortened V by 2 bases and J by 1 base, and 9 bases separated the two germline ends. The V gene's germline CDR1 is MNHEY and CDR2 SMNVEV (reference sequence). CDR3 region: CASSLVFRSYEQYF. The CDR3 DNA reads TGTGCCAGCAGTTTAGTTTTCCGGTCCTACGAGCAGTACTTC.

A few counts support this clone. The rearrangement uses TRBV6-5 and TRBJ1-3; TRBD1 aligns across 8 bases. This CDR3 has 12 amino acids. Germline lookup yields CDR1 MNHEY and CDR2 SVGAGI. Trimming cost V 10 bases and J 4 bases; bases outside gene matches: 3. The CDR3 loop is CATTGVGNTIYF. In DNA, the CDR3 is TGTGCCACGACAGGGGTCGGAAACACCATATATTTT.

This clone appeared once. This chain links TRBV11-2 with TRBJ2-1; 7 nucleotides match TRBD2. CDR1 is SGHAT, CDR2 FQNNGV, per germline. This CDR3 contains 16 residues. V trimming: 1 base; J trimming: 0 bases; junction bases outside the gene matches: 3. Here the CDR3 reads CASSLAGGSSYNEQFF. As DNA, the CDR3 is TGTGCCAGCAGCTTAGCGGGCGGGAGCTCCTACAATGAGCAGTTCTTC. The entire variable domain, with the rest obtained from reference TRBV11-2 and TRBJ2-1, is as follows: EAGVAQSPRYKIIEKRQSVAFWCNPISGHATLYWYQQILGQGPKLLIQFQNNGVVDDSQLPKDRFSAERLKGVDSTLKIQPAKLEDSAVYLCASSLAGGSSYNEQFFGPGTRLTVL.

V is TRBV15 and J is TRBJ2-7, with a weak D call TRBD2 (5 bases). This CDR3 region has 13 residues. Trimming took off 1 base at V and 3 bases at J, with 7 bases between the two ends. The germline CDR1 and CDR2 sequences are LNHNV and YYDKDF (reference sequence). The CDR3 DNA reads TGTGCCACCAGCAGAGCGCGGGTCTACGAGCAGTACTTC. Translating gives CATSRARVYEQYF.

This clone has just one count. In nucleotides, the CDR3 is TGTGCCAGTAGTATGGCACAGGGGGTCAGGACCGGGGAGCTGTTTTTT. The encoded protein is CASSMAQGVRTGELFF. The genes are TRBV19 and TRBJ2-2, with 8 positions matching TRBD1. V trimming: 3 bases; J trimming: 5 bases; junction bases outside the gene matches: 8. Looked up from germline, CDR1 is LNHDA and CDR2 is SQIVND (reference sequence). This CDR3 is built from 16 residues.

In its sample, this clone was seen a few times. The V and J genes are TRBV7-9 and TRBJ2-1, with D hard to call. From germline, CDR1 is SEHNR and CDR2 FQNEAQ (reference sequence). V was trimmed by 8 bases and J by 0 bases, leaving 11 bases between them. The CDR3 consists of 14 residues. For the CDR3, the DNA is TGTGCCAGCTTGTTAGCAAGCTCCTACAATGAGCAGTTCTTC. Residues: CASLLASSYNEQFF.

The chain joins TRBV19 to TRBJ2-3; 8 bases align to TRBD1. The CDR3 spans 16 residues. Germline-derived CDR1 and CDR2 are LNHDA and SQIVND (reference sequence). Trimming cost V 5 bases and J 6 bases; bases outside gene matches: 13. The CDR3 protein is CASSSKTGALLDTQYF. The CDR3 coding sequence is TGTGCCAGTAGTTCAAAGACAGGGGCCTTGTTGGATACGCAGTATTTT.

The gene calls are TRBV12-3 or TRBV12-4 and TRBJ2-1; 8 bases are a match to TRBD2. V was clipped by 5 bases and J by 8 bases; unmatched bases: 5. The CDR3 contains 13 residues. CDR3 loop: CASSPGAGDEQFF. In DNA, the CDR3 is TGTGCCAGCAGTCCCGGAGCGGGGGATGAGCAGTTCTTC.